The rows below give T cell receptor beta chains drawn from one sample of a study of blood T cell repertoires in COVID-19. The assay was immunoSEQ multiplex PCR, and TCRdb's table has in-frame clones only and misses some. Of approximately 70,000 clones in the sample, about 73% were seen once. Sequences were obtained from peripheral blood. These receptors were collected from a woman in her 70s with acute or convalescent COVID-19. The CDR3 runs from the conserved cysteine through the conserved F or W. The D gene is left open where the match is weak. Clone size is given for some rows only: seen once, a few or many times, or a class if the clone is expanded.

J: TRBJ2-1; D: .; V: TRBV7-9; size: .; DNA: TGTGCCAGCAGCAACCGGGATCACGCCCTCTTC; CDR3: CASSNRDHALF
J: TRBJ2-3; D: .; V: TRBV6-6; size: .; DNA: TGTGCCAGCAGTAGGAACGACAGGAGCACAGATACGCAGTATTTT; CDR3: CASSRNDRSTDTQYF
J: TRBJ2-7; D: TRBD1; V: TRBV4-1; size: once; DNA: TGCGCCAGCAGCCAACAAACGCCCCTAACAGGGGGTCACTACGAGCAGTACTTC; CDR3: CASSQQTPLTGGHYEQYF
J: TRBJ2-7; D: .; V: TRBV5-4; size: .; DNA: TGTGCCAGCAGCTTGGCCCCGAGCCCAGGCTACGAGCAGTACTTC; CDR3: CASSLAPSPGYEQYF
J: TRBJ1-1; D: TRBD1; V: TRBV5-1; size: few; DNA: TGCGCCAGCAGCTTGGACAGGGGAAGAGCTGAAGCTTTCTTT; CDR3: CASSLDRGRAEAFF
J: TRBJ2-5; D: TRBD2; V: TRBV6-4; size: .; DNA: TGTGCCAGCAACACGGGGGGAGGATCGGACCAAGAGACCCAGTACTTC; CDR3: CASNTGGGSDQETQYF
J: TRBJ1-1; D: TRBD1; V: TRBV7-8; size: .; DNA: TGTGCCAGCAGCTCCGAGACAGGGGTTATTGCGGCTTTCTTT; CDR3: CASSSETGVIAAFF
J: TRBJ2-7; D: .; V: TRBV7-2; size: .; DNA: TGTGCCAGCAGCTTCCCGCGGGGAACCTACGAGCAGTACTTC; CDR3: CASSFPRGTYEQYF
J: TRBJ1-3; D: TRBD1; V: TRBV2; size: .; DNA: TGTGCCAGCAGTTTGGACAGGATCTCTGGAAACACCATATATTTT; CDR3: CASSLDRISGNTIYF
J: TRBJ1-4; D: TRBD1; V: TRBV7-9; size: .; DNA: TGTGCCAGCAGCTTAGGTTCCGGACAGGGGAGGGAAAAACTGTTTTTT; CDR3: CASSLGSGQGREKLFF
J: TRBJ1-5; D: TRBD1; V: TRBV27; size: .; DNA: TGTGCCAGCAGTTTAGGAGGGGGCGCTCAGCCCCAGCATTTT; CDR3: CASSLGGGAQPQHF
J: TRBJ2-1; D: .; V: TRBV19; size: once; DNA: TGTGCCAGTAGTATAGATCTTATGAGCTCCTACAATGAGCAGTTCTTC; CDR3: CASSIDLMSSYNEQFF
J: TRBJ2-3; D: .; V: TRBV7-2; size: .; DNA: TGTGCCAGCAACCTTGGGGGGAGCACAGATACGCAGTATTTT; CDR3: CASNLGGSTDTQYF
J: TRBJ2-5; D: TRBD1; V: TRBV29-1; size: .; DNA: TGCAGCGTTTTTTTCACAGGGGCAGAGACCCAGTACTTC; CDR3: CSVFFTGAETQYF
J: TRBJ1-1; D: TRBD1; V: TRBV12-5; size: .; DNA: TGTGCTAGTGGTCCGGGGACAGGCGGCACTGAAGCTTTCTTT; CDR3: CASGPGTGGTEAFF
J: TRBJ2-1; D: TRBD2; V: TRBV2; size: few; DNA: TGTGCCAGCAGTGACTGGGCTAGCGGGAGCAATGAGCAGTTCTTC; CDR3: CASSDWASGSNEQFF
J: TRBJ2-7; D: .; V: TRBV19; size: .; DNA: TGTGCCAGTAGTATAGGACCAGGGCTGAACGAGCAGTACTTC; CDR3: CASSIGPGLNEQYF
J: TRBJ2-3; D: TRBD1; V: TRBV7-2; size: .; DNA: TGTGCCAGCAGCGTACCGGGACAGGGTTTACATACGCAGTATTTT; CDR3: CASSVPGQGLHTQYF
J: TRBJ2-1; D: .; V: TRBV14; size: .; DNA: TGTGCCAGCAGCCAAGATACGGGGAGGAGCCCCTACAATGAGCAGTTCTTC; CDR3: CASSQDTGRSPYNEQFF
J: TRBJ1-5; D: .; V: TRBV6-2/TRBV6-3; size: .; DNA: TGTGCCAGCACCCCGGGGGGAGTTGCAAAGCCCCAGCATTTT; CDR3: CASTPGGVAKPQHF
J: TRBJ2-2; D: .; V: TRBV19; size: .; DNA: TGTGCCAGTAGTATAGGGGGAGGTACGAACACCGGGGAGCTGTTTTTT; CDR3: CASSIGGGTNTGELFF
J: TRBJ1-2; D: .; V: TRBV7-2; size: .; DNA: TGTGCCAGCAGCCCCCTGTCCGCGGGGTATGGCTACACCTTC; CDR3: CASSPLSAGYGYTF
J: TRBJ2-5; D: .; V: TRBV5-1; size: .; DNA: TGCGCCAGCAGCTTGGTTGGTGGTAGCGCGGGACAAGAGACCCAGTACTTC; CDR3: CASSLVGGSAGQETQYF
J: TRBJ1-6; D: TRBD1; V: TRBV9; size: .; DNA: TGTGCCAGCAGCGTGGGACAGGGGGGAAATAATTCACCCCTCCACTTT; CDR3: CASSVGQGGNNSPLHF
J: TRBJ1-1; D: .; V: TRBV18; size: once; DNA: TGTGCCAGCTCCCTAGTGGGGGCCACTGAAGCTTTCTTT; CDR3: CASSLVGATEAFF
J: TRBJ1-1; D: TRBD1; V: TRBV7-2; size: .; DNA: TGTGCCAGCAGCCCCCGCCCCAGGACAGGGACTGAAGCTTTCTTT; CDR3: CASSPRPRTGTEAFF
J: TRBJ1-6; D: .; V: TRBV15; size: .; DNA: TGTGCCACCAGCAGAGGGCAGGGTGGGAATTCACCCCTCCACTTT; CDR3: CATSRGQGGNSPLHF
J: TRBJ1-1; D: TRBD1; V: TRBV18; size: .; DNA: TGTGCCAGCTCACCTCGGGCAGGGGGTGGCACTGAAGCTTTCTTT; CDR3: CASSPRAGGGTEAFF
J: TRBJ2-3; D: .; V: TRBV1; size: .; DNA: TGCACCAGCAGCCAAGATCGCGACGGGGGGTTGGCAGATACGCAGTATTTT; CDR3: CTSSQDRDGGLADTQYF
J: TRBJ1-2; D: .; V: TRBV3-1/TRBV3-2; size: .; DNA: TGTGCCAGCAGCCAAAACTTTAAGGAGAGCTATGGCTACACCTTC; CDR3: CASSQNFKESYGYTF
J: TRBJ1-6; D: .; V: TRBV30; size: .; DNA: TGTGCCTGGAGCGGCTCCGCCTTCGGGTCACCCCTCCACTTT; CDR3: CAWSGSAFGSPLHF
J: TRBJ2-7; D: .; V: TRBV12-3/TRBV12-4; size: .; DNA: TGTGCCAGCAGTTTATTTCGGAGAGGTGAGCAGTACTTC; CDR3: CASSLFRRGEQYF
J: TRBJ2-1; D: TRBD2; V: TRBV3-1/TRBV3-2; size: .; DNA: TGTGCCAGCAGCCAAGATGTAGCCCTAGCGGGGGCCTACAATGAGCAGTTCTTC; CDR3: CASSQDVALAGAYNEQFF
J: TRBJ1-1; D: .; V: TRBV12-3/TRBV12-4; size: .; DNA: TGTGCCAGCAGCCCGATGACAGTCACTGAAGCTTTCTTT; CDR3: CASSPMTVTEAFF
J: TRBJ1-4; D: .; V: TRBV7-9; size: .; DNA: TGTGCCAGCAGTCTAGCGGGCAGGGAGAGGGAAAAACTGTTTTTT; CDR3: CASSLAGREREKLFF
J: TRBJ1-1; D: .; V: TRBV18; size: .; DNA: TGTGCCAGCTCCCGGTCAGGATCGAACACTGAAGCTTTCTTT; CDR3: CASSRSGSNTEAFF
J: TRBJ2-2; D: TRBD1; V: TRBV30; size: .; DNA: TGTGCCTGGAATAAGGGGGCGAGCACCGGGGAGCTGTTTTTT; CDR3: CAWNKGASTGELFF
J: TRBJ2-1; D: TRBD2; V: TRBV6-4; size: .; DNA: TGTGCCAGCAGCGCCGGACTAGCGGGAGTATACGAGCAGTTCTTC; CDR3: CASSAGLAGVYEQFF
J: TRBJ1-1; D: TRBD1; V: TRBV28; size: .; DNA: TGTGCCAGCAGTCGACAGGGTTGGACTGAAGCTTTCTTT; CDR3: CASSRQGWTEAFF
J: TRBJ2-2; D: TRBD1; V: TRBV29-1; size: .; DNA: TGCAGCGTGGGACAGGGATGGACCGGGGAGCTGTTTTTT; CDR3: CSVGQGWTGELFF
J: TRBJ1-2; D: .; V: TRBV28; size: .; DNA: TGTGCCAGCGGTACAGGCACAGCTAACTATGGCTACACCTTC; CDR3: CASGTGTANYGYTF
J: TRBJ1-5; D: .; V: TRBV6-1; size: once; DNA: TGTGCCAGCAGTGAAGCGTCTAGGAGTCCCCAGCATTTT; CDR3: CASSEASRSPQHF
J: TRBJ1-6; D: TRBD1; V: TRBV5-1; size: .; DNA: TGCGCCAGCAGCTCCGGGACAGGGATCGACCGGAGGTCACCCCTCCACTTT; CDR3: CASSSGTGIDRRSPLHF
J: TRBJ2-1; D: TRBD2; V: TRBV5-1; size: few; DNA: TGCGCCAGCAGCTTGCGTCTAGCGGGGGGGTCCTACAATGAGCAGTTCTTC; CDR3: CASSLRLAGGSYNEQFF
J: TRBJ2-7; D: .; V: TRBV2; size: .; DNA: TGTGCCAGCAGTGAGGAGGGGACGGTAGCCGAGCAGTACTTC; CDR3: CASSEEGTVAEQYF
J: TRBJ1-2; D: .; V: TRBV14; size: .; DNA: TGTGCCAGCAGCCTACGGACACCAGCCACCTATGGCTACACCTTC; CDR3: CASSLRTPATYGYTF
J: TRBJ2-7; D: .; V: TRBV11-2; size: .; DNA: TGTGCCAGCAGCTTAGGGAGACTAGGTTACGAGCAGTACTTC; CDR3: CASSLGRLGYEQYF
J: TRBJ1-5; D: .; V: TRBV19; size: few; DNA: TGTGCCAGTAGTAAGCAGGCCGGCAATCAGCCCCAGCATTTT; CDR3: CASSKQAGNQPQHF
J: TRBJ1-2; D: .; V: TRBV28; size: .; DNA: TGTGCCAGCAGTTTTTTCGACCCCCAGGCGTCTAACTATGGCTACACCTTC; CDR3: CASSFFDPQASNYGYTF
J: TRBJ1-5; D: TRBD1; V: TRBV19; size: once; DNA: TGTGCCAGTAGAACCTCAGGGGGAAGGAGCAATCAGCCCCAGCATTTT; CDR3: CASRTSGGRSNQPQHF
J: TRBJ1-3; D: .; V: TRBV6-1; size: .; DNA: TGTGCCAGCAGTGAAACCGGGACATGGGGAAACACCATATATTTT; CDR3: CASSETGTWGNTIYF
J: TRBJ1-1; D: .; V: TRBV30; size: .; DNA: TGTGCCTGCTCCACATCGTGGACTCGGGGAACTGAAGCTTTCTTT; CDR3: CACSTSWTRGTEAFF